A single TCR beta chain is shown here with its context. Its antigen is unknown. The sample comes from a study of human T cells and chemical hapten exposure. Looking at the study overall: Per-sample TCR yields varied mainly from small pooled library volume differences.

Whole blood, unfractionated, served as the material for total RNA extraction. Study-level findings and limits: Sensitizing to DPC left TCRs with a frequency above 1 in 1000 unaltered.

In the library, unique molecular identifiers were attached to individual cDNA molecules. Original processing methods: The number of TCRs in each sample had a median of 95,638 and spanned about 20,000 to 690,600. MiXCR, run by TCRdb on the 5' RACE reads, gives a single entry per CDR3 protein. The V and J calls follow TCRdb's processing rather than the paper's. The sample comprises 110,000 or so distinct CDR3 sequences, more than 15% of which are singletons, and approximately 2.6% rests with the top ten. The CDR3 contains 15 residues. Germline-derived CDR1 and CDR2 are MNHNS and SASEGT. The V gene lost 3 bases and the J gene lost 2 bases, with 12 bases spanning the gap.

The chain recombines TRBV6-1 with TRBJ2-3; D uncertain. This receptor was obtained from a human donor in good health. DNA for the CDR3: TGTGCCAGCAGTGATTGGAGAGCCCCCACAGATACGCAGTATTTT. It translates to CASSDWRAPTDTQYF.